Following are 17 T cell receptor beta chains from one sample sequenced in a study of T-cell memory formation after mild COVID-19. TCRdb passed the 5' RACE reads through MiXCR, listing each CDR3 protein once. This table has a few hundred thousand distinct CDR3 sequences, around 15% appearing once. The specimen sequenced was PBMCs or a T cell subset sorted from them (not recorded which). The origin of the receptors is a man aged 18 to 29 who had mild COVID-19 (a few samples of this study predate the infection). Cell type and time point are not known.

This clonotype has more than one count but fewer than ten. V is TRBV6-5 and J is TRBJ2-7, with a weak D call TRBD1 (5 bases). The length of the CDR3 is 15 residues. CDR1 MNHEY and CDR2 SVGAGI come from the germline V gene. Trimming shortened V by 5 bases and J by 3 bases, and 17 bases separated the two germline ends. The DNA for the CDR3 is TGTGCCAGCAGTACCCGGACAAAAAGACACTACGAGCAGTACTTC. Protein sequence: CASSTRTKRHYEQYF.

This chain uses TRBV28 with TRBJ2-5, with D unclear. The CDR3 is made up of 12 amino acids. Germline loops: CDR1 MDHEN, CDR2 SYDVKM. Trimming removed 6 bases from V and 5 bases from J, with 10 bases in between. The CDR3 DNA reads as TGTGCCAGCAGGAGGCTAACGGAGACCCAGTACTTC. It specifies CASRRLTETQYF.

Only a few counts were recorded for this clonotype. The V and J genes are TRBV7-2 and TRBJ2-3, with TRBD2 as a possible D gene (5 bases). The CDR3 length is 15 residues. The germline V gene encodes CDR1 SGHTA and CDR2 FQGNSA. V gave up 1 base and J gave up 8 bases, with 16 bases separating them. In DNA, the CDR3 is TGTGCCAGCAGCTTAGGTGTAGAGGCTCGGGGTACGCAGTATTTT. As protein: CASSLGVEARGTQYF.

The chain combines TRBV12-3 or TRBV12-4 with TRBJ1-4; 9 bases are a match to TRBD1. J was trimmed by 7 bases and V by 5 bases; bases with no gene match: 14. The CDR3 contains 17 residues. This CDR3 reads CASSPGQGIGFVEKLFF. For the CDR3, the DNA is TGTGCCAGCAGTCCGGGACAGGGAATCGGGTTTGTTGAAAAACTGTTTTTT.

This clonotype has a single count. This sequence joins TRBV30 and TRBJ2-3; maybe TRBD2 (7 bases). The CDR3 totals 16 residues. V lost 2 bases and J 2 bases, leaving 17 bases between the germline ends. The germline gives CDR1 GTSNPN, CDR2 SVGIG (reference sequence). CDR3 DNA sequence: TGTGCCTGGAGTAGGTGGAGGGGGGGCGCCACAGATACGCAGTATTTT. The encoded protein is CAWSRWRGGATDTQYF.

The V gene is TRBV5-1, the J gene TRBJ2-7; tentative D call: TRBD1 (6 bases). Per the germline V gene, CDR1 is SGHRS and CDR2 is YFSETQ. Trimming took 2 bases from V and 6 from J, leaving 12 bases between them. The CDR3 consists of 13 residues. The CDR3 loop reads CASSLVGAGEQYV. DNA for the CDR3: TGCGCCAGCAGCTTAGTGGGGGCGGGCGAGCAGTACGTC.

The CDR3 sequence is CASSYAGGGTEAFF. DNA of the CDR3: TGTGCCAGCAGTTACGCCGGAGGGGGCACTGAAGCTTTCTTT. The rearrangement links TRBV6-5 to TRBJ1-1, with D perhaps matching TRBD1 (6 bases). This CDR3 is 14 amino acids long. Trimming shortened V by 2 bases and J by 4 bases, and 11 bases separated the two germline ends. Germline V lookup: CDR1 MNHEY, CDR2 SVGAGI.

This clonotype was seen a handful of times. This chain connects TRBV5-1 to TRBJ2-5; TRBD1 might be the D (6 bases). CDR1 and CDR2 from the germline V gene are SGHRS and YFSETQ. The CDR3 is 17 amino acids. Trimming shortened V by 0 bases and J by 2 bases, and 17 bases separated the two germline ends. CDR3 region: CASSLDRTVTVQETQYF. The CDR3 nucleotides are TGCGCCAGCAGCTTGGACCGGACAGTCACGGTACAAGAGACCCAGTACTTC. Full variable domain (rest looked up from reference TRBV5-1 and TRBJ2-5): KAGVTQTPRYLIKTRGQQVTLSCSPISGHRSVSWYQQTPGQGLQFLFEYFSETQRNKGNFPGRFSGRQFSNSRSEMNVSTLELGDSALYLCASSLDRTVTVQETQYFGPGTRLLVL.

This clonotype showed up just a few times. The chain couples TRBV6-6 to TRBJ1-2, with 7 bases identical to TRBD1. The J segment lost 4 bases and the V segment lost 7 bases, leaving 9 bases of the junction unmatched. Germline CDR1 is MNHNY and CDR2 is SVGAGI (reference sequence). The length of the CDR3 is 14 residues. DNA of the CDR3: TGTGCCAGCATTCTGACAGGGTCGGGCTATGGCTACACCTTC. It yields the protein CASILTGSGYGYTF.

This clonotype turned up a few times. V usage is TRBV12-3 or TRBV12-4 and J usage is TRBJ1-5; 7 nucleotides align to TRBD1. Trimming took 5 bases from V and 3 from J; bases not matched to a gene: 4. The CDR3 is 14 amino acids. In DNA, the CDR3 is TGTGCCAGCAGTCGGGACAGTTCCAATCAGCCCCAGCATTTT. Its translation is CASSRDSSNQPQHF.

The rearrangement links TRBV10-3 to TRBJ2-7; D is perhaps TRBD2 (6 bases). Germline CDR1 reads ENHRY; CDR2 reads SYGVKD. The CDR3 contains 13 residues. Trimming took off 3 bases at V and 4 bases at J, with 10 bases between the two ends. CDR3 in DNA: TGTGCCATCAGTGAACTAGCATGGTACGAGCAGTACTTC. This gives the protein CAISELAWYEQYF.

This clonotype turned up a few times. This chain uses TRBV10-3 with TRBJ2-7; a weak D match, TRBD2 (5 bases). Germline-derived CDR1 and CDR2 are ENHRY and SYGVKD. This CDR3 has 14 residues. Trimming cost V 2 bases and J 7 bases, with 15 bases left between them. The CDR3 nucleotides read TGTGCCATCAGTGAGCCCCTACTAGGGTATGAGCAGTACGTC. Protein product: CAISEPLLGYEQYV.

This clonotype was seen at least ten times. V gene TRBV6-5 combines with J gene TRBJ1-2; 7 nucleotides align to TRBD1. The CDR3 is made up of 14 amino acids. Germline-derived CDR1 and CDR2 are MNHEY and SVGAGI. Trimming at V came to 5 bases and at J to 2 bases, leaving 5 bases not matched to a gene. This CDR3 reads CASSKPTGNYGYTF. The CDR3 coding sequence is TGTGCCAGCAGTAAGCCGACAGGGAACTATGGCTACACCTTC.

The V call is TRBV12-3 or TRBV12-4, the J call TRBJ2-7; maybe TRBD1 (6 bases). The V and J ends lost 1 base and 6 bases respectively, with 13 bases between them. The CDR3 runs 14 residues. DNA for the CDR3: TGTGCCAGCAGTTTAGAATTTGCCAGGGGCGAGCAGTACGTC. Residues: CASSLEFARGEQYV.

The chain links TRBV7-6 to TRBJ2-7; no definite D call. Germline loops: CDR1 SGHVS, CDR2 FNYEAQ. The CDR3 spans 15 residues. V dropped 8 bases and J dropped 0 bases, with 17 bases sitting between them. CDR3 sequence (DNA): TGTGCCAGCCGCCGGACGGATTCAGCCTCCTACGAGCAGTACTTC. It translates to CASRRTDSASYEQYF.

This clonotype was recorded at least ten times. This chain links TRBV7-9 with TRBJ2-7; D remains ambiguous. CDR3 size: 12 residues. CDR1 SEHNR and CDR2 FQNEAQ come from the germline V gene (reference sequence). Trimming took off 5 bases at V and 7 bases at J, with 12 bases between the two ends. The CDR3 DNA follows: TGTGCCAGCAGCCACCGGGCAAGGGAGCAGTACTTC. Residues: CASSHRAREQYF.

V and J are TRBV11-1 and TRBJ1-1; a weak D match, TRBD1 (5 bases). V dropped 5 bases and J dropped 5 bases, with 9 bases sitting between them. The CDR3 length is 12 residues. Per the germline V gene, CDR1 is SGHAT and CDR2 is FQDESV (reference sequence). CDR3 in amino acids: CASSKRGTEAFF. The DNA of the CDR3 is TGTGCCAGCAGCAAAAGGGGTACTGAAGCTTTCTTT.